Detailed here is one T cell receptor beta chain. Some clones are missing from TCRdb's copy, which holds only in-frame ones; the method was immunoSEQ multiplex PCR. The top ten hold over 0.45% of the sample, which has about 150,000 clones, more than 80% seen once. The sample belongs to a study of blood T cell repertoires in COVID-19. Germline assignment: CDR1 KGHSH and CDR2 LQKENI. Trimming stripped 0 bases from V and 0 bases from J, with 9 bases between. This CDR3 spans 16 amino acids. This sequence was found in a man over 45 with acute or convalescent COVID-19. The specimen was peripheral blood. This chain connects TRBV18 to TRBJ2-1; no firm D call. The CDR3 reads CASSPPGDASYNEQFF. The CDR3 region has the DNA TGTGCCAGCTCACCACCGGGCGATGCCTCCTACAATGAGCAGTTCTTC.